A single sample gave rise to the 18 T cell receptor beta chains below, sequenced in a study of human thymus T cells (dated by TCRdb to 2018 to 2021). The library was produced with the immunoSEQ multiplex PCR assay. TCRdb provides this immuneACCESS table in a form limited to in-frame rearrangements. Some clones are lacking; in checked studies, under half of them reflect an unresolved V gene, and why the rest are absent is not known. The sample table contains some 46,000 clones; only one count was recorded for 94% of them. Around 0.12% of the sample comes from the top ten. Sequenced material: blood. These receptors were taken from a boy under three years old with a congenital heart defect but otherwise immunologically healthy.

The chain uses TRBV5-4 and TRBJ2-5; tentatively, D is TRBD1 or TRBD2 (6 bases each). Germline V gives CDR1 SGHNT, CDR2 YYREEE (reference sequence). V was cut by 4 bases and J by 3 bases, with 13 bases left in between. The CDR3 loop spans 14 amino acids. Here the CDR3 reads CASSRRGEEETQYF. The CDR3 bases are TGTGCCAGCAGCCGGAGGGGGGAGGAAGAGACCCAGTACTTC.

The chain has TRBV5-1 and TRBJ2-1; 8 bases are a match to TRBD1. CDR3 length equals 15 residues. Unmatched junction bases numbered 2, after V lost 0 bases and J lost 3 bases. In germline, CDR1 is SGHRS, CDR2 YFSETQ. CDR3 region: CASSLDGQGYNEQFF. The CDR3 region has the DNA TGCGCCAGCAGCTTGGACGGACAGGGCTACAATGAGCAGTTCTTC.

This chain links TRBV7-2 with TRBJ2-7, with no clear D. Germline CDR1 and CDR2: SGHTA and FQGNSA. Trimming shortened V by 5 bases and J by 1 base, and 12 bases separated the two germline ends. The CDR3 is 14 residues long. The CDR3 region has the DNA TGTGCCAGCAGCACCCATCCACGTTCCTACGAGCAGTACTTC. This translates into CASSTHPRSYEQYF.

The chain couples TRBV6-1 to TRBJ1-5; D gene uncertain. Trimming cost V 11 bases and J 4 bases, with 15 bases left between them. CDR1 and CDR2 (germline): MNHNS, SASEGT. The length of the CDR3 is 13 residues. In nucleotides, the CDR3 is TGTGCCGGTCCGGCTCGCTCGAATCAGCCCCAGCATTTT. Translation gives CAGPARSNQPQHF.

This chain joins TRBV9 and TRBJ1-2, with D perhaps TRBD1 (6 bases). V lost 2 bases and J 5 bases, leaving 19 bases between the germline ends. This CDR3 has 16 residues. The germline CDR1 and CDR2 sequences are SGDLS and YYNGEE. In nucleotides, the CDR3 is TGTGCCAGCAGCGTCGTCTCGGGGGGCCGTAAATATGGCTACACCTTC. Translation gives CASSVVSGGRKYGYTF.

This clone was observed a single time. The rearrangement uses TRBV4-3 and TRBJ2-1, with a possible D match to TRBD1 (9 bases). The germline gives CDR1 LGHNA, CDR2 YSLEER. V was shortened by 4 bases and J by 9 bases, with 16 bases between the two germline ends. The CDR3 totals 14 residues. CDR3 DNA: TGCGCCAGCAGCCCGGGGGGGGGACAGGGTGAGCAGTTCTTC. Translating gives CASSPGGGQGEQFF.

The V and J genes are TRBV6-5 and TRBJ2-7; 7 bases align to TRBD1. Germline-derived CDR1 and CDR2 are MNHEY and SVGAGI. V dropped 4 bases and J dropped 3; count of bases not matched to a gene: 9. The CDR3 is 15 amino acids. The CDR3 here is CASSSRDSYNYEQYF. CDR3 DNA sequence: TGTGCCAGCAGTTCCCGGGACAGCTACAACTACGAGCAGTACTTC.

The J gene is TRBJ2-1, the V gene TRBV5-1; TRBD2 might be the D (5 bases). The germline V gene has CDR1 SGHRS and CDR2 YFSETQ. V was clipped by 0 bases and J by 14 bases, with 18 bases between them. The CDR3 consists of 14 residues. DNA for the CDR3: TGCGCCAGCAGCTTGGTATACTACCCAGCGGTGGAGTTCTTC. This gives the protein CASSLVYYPAVEFF.

In regard to this clone: Other DNA sequences within the sample encode an identical CDR3. The rearrangement links TRBV6-5 to TRBJ1-2, with TRBD1 matching 8 bases. CDR1 is MNHEY and CDR2 is SVGAGI in the germline V gene. This CDR3 comprises 14 residues. Trimming took 3 bases from V and 5 from J; bases not matched to a gene: 5. The CDR3 loop is CASSYSTGGYGYTF. The CDR3, as DNA: TGTGCCAGCAGTTATTCAACAGGGGGTTATGGCTACACCTTC.

The rearrangement links TRBV5-1 to TRBJ1-2, with 7 bases identical to TRBD1. Germline CDR1 reads SGHRS; CDR2 reads YFSETQ. The CDR3 covers 14 residues. The junction had 2 bases not matched to a gene; V was cut back by 0 bases and J by 3 bases. The CDR3 protein is CASSLETGHYGYTF. The CDR3 DNA follows: TGCGCCAGCAGCTTGGAGACAGGGCACTATGGCTACACCTTC.

The V call is TRBV28, the J call TRBJ2-3; 10 bases fit TRBD1. This CDR3 is 16 amino acids long. Germline assignment: CDR1 MDHEN and CDR2 SYDVKM. The V and J ends lost 6 bases and 5 bases, in that order; junction bases with no gene match: 11. The CDR3 region has the DNA TGTGCCAGCAGCCGGGACAGGGGATCCGCGGGAGATACGCAGTATTTT. Protein sequence: CASSRDRGSAGDTQYF.

The chain uses TRBV9 and TRBJ2-3; weak D call: TRBD2 (7 bases). The V gene's germline CDR1 is SGDLS and CDR2 YYNGEE. The CDR3 is made up of 15 amino acids. Trimming took off 2 bases at V and 4 bases at J, with 14 bases between the two ends. DNA of the CDR3: TGTGCCAGCAGCGTCGGGGGAGGGGGGGCAGATACGCAGTATTTT. This gives the protein CASSVGGGGADTQYF.

The chain employs TRBV7-2 and TRBJ1-6; 8 positions agree with TRBD1. Germline CDR1 reads SGHTA; CDR2 reads FQGNSA. Trimming at V came to 2 bases and at J to 5 bases, leaving 5 bases not matched to a gene. The CDR3 has 16 residues. DNA for the CDR3: TGTGCCAGCAGCTTAATCGGACAGGGTAATAATTCACCCCTCCACTTT. It translates to CASSLIGQGNNSPLHF.

This chain joins TRBV7-2 and TRBJ1-6; D uncertain. The CDR3 covers 14 residues. Trimming took 4 bases from V and 7 from J, leaving 11 bases between them. CDR1 is SGHTA and CDR2 is FQGNSA in the germline V gene. The CDR3 here is CASSSQVGNSPLHF. The DNA for the CDR3 is TGTGCCAGCAGCTCGCAGGTGGGGAATTCACCCCTCCACTTT. Combining the CDR3 with reference TRBV7-2 and TRBJ1-6 gives the whole variable domain GAGVSQSPSNKVTEKGKDVELRCDPISGHTALYWYRQSLGQGLEFLIYFQGNSAPDKSGLPSDRFSAERTGGSVSTLTIQRTQQEDSAVYLCASSSQVGNSPLHFGNGTRLTVT.

The V call is TRBV27, the J call TRBJ2-7; 8 nucleotides agree with TRBD1. J gave up 2 bases and V 5 bases, and 5 bases lay outside the gene matches. CDR3 size: 14 residues. Germline V CDR1 and CDR2: MNHEY, SMNVEV (reference sequence). The CDR3 bases are TGTGCCAGCAGTGTAACAGGGGGAACCTACGAGCAGTACTTC. It encodes CASSVTGGTYEQYF.

This chain links TRBV7-2 with TRBJ2-2; a weak D match, TRBD1 (5 bases). The germline V gene encodes CDR1 SGHTA and CDR2 FQGNSA. Trimming took 2 bases from V and 4 from J, leaving 11 bases between them. This CDR3 spans 15 amino acids. CDR3 sequence (DNA): TGTGCCAGCAGCTTACAGGGTGTAGTCACCGGGGAGCTGTTTTTT. Translation gives CASSLQGVVTGELFF.

V and J are TRBV27 and TRBJ1-2; maybe TRBD1 (5 bases). V dropped 6 bases and J dropped 5 bases, with 16 bases sitting between them. This CDR3 is built from 14 residues. The germline V gene encodes CDR1 MNHEY and CDR2 SMNVEV (reference sequence). The CDR3 DNA reads as TGTGCCAGCAGCCTATCGTCAGGGTATTATGGCTACACCTTC. This gives the protein CASSLSSGYYGYTF.

The table lists this clone with a few counts. The chain couples TRBV28 to TRBJ1-1; D ambiguous. Germline V lookup: CDR1 MDHEN, CDR2 SYDVKM. The CDR3 extends over 12 amino acids. Trimming stripped 6 bases from V and 10 bases from J, with 15 bases between. CDR3 in DNA: TGTGCCAGCAGCTCCACGCCGTCGGGAGCTTTCTTT. Its translation is CASSSTPSGAFF.